The 14 T cell receptor beta chains given below trace back to one sample, sequenced in a study of T cells in Graves' hyperthyroidism and ophthalmopathy. The CDR3 regions of TCR beta were amplified from RNA transcripts. The HTBI primer set drove a first-round RT-PCR of the TCR CDR3. A single record per CDR3 protein comes from TCRdb applying MiXCR to the multiplex PCR reads. The table lists roughly 500,000 distinct CDR3 sequences, roughly 45% of them singletons. The material sequenced was peripheral blood or thyroid tissue (not recorded which). The receptors shown here come from an adult woman with Graves' disease, either hyperthyroidism or ophthalmopathy (not recorded which).

This clonotype has only a few counts. This chain uses TRBV5-1 with TRBJ1-1, with D possibly matching TRBD1 (5 bases). The V gene's germline CDR1 is SGHRS and CDR2 YFSETQ. This CDR3 has 14 residues. Trimming cost V 0 bases and J 1 base, with 7 bases left between them. The CDR3 loop reads CASSLGQKNTEAFF. In nucleotides, the CDR3 is TGCGCCAGCAGCTTGGGACAGAAGAACACTGAAGCTTTCTTT.

This clonotype was observed many times. The gene calls are TRBV7-9 and TRBJ2-7; unclear D gene. V was trimmed by 0 bases and J by 5 bases, leaving 5 bases between them. Per germline, CDR1 SEHNR and CDR2 FQNEAQ (reference sequence). This CDR3 has 12 amino acids. In DNA, the CDR3 is TGTGCCAGCAGCTTAGCCCGCGACGAGCAGTACTTC. Translation: CASSLARDEQYF.

This sequence joins TRBV10-3 and TRBJ2-2; 9 bases map to TRBD2. Losses at the gene ends were 7 bases for V and 1 base for J; bases not matched to a gene: 4. The CDR3 sequence is 15 residues long. CDR1 and CDR2 (germline): ENHRY, SYGVKD. CDR3 region: CAIKASGKNTGELFF. The CDR3 DNA follows: TGTGCCATCAAGGCTAGCGGGAAGAACACCGGGGAGCTGTTTTTT.

The rearrangement uses TRBV20-1 and TRBJ2-7; TRBD2 aligns across 8 bases. Germline trimming cut 3 bases from V and 2 bases from J; bases unmatched to any gene: 12. Per the germline V gene, CDR1 is DFQATT and CDR2 is SNEGSKA (reference sequence). This CDR3 comprises 16 residues. CDR3 nucleotides: TGCAGTGCTAGTCTACTAGCGGATTTTCAGACCTACGAGCAGTACTTC. Translated, it gives CSASLLADFQTYEQYF.

The J gene is TRBJ2-7, the V gene TRBV5-8, with a weak D call TRBD1 (5 bases). CDR1 and CDR2 from the germline V gene are SGHTS and YDEGEE. The CDR3 runs to 14 residues. Trimming took 2 bases from V and 3 from J, leaving 12 bases between them. CDR3 in amino acids: CASSFRRANYEQYF. In DNA, the CDR3 is TGTGCCAGCAGCTTCCGCAGGGCGAACTACGAGCAGTACTTC.

This clonotype appeared a few times. The rearrangement links TRBV15 to TRBJ2-5; the D gene is possibly TRBD1 (5 bases). This CDR3 has 14 residues. The ends were cut back, 1 base at V and 3 bases at J, with 9 bases in the middle. Per the germline V gene, CDR1 is LNHNV and CDR2 is YYDKDF (reference sequence). This CDR3 is CATSRGDSEETQYF. In DNA form, the CDR3 reads TGTGCCACCAGCAGAGGAGACAGTGAAGAGACCCAGTACTTC.

This chain connects TRBV7-8 to TRBJ2-5, with TRBD1 matching over 11 bases. Germline CDR1 reads SGHVS; CDR2 reads FQNEAQ. The CDR3 has 15 amino acids. The V gene end was trimmed by 4 bases and the J gene end by 5 bases; junction bases not matched to a gene: 6. CDR3 coding DNA: TGTGCCAGCAGCTCGGGACAGGGGGTCGGTGAGACCCAGTACTTC. It yields the protein CASSSGQGVGETQYF.

The J gene is TRBJ1-5, the V gene TRBV12-5; possibly TRBD1 for D (5 bases). In germline, CDR1 is LGHNT, CDR2 FRNRAP. The CDR3 has 14 amino acids. In DNA form, the CDR3 reads TGTGCCAGCAGTTCCACAGGTGCGTTCCAGCCCCAGCATTTT. It is translated as CASSSTGAFQPQHF.

This clonotype was seen many times. The V gene is TRBV4-1, the J gene TRBJ1-5; a possible D gene is TRBD1 (6 bases). The V gene lost 1 base and the J gene lost 6 bases, with 19 bases spanning the gap. The germline V gene has CDR1 MGHRA and CDR2 YSYEKL. This CDR3 is built from 17 residues. In nucleotides, the CDR3 is TGCGCCAGCAGCCAAGGACTTAGGGGCAGGGGCTCTCAGCCCCAGCATTTT. Encoded protein: CASSQGLRGRGSQPQHF.

This clonotype has at least ten counts. V and J are TRBV6-5 and TRBJ1-4, with 8 bases lining up with TRBD1. The V and J ends lost 5 bases and 10 bases, in that order; junction bases with no gene match: 6. The CDR3 runs to 13 residues. CDR1 and CDR2 from the germline V gene are MNHEY and SVGAGI. In DNA form, the CDR3 reads TGTGCCAGCAGTGCAGGACAGGGTGTAAAACTGTTTTTT. This encodes CASSAGQGVKLFF.

The gene calls are TRBV20-1 and TRBJ2-7; D gene unclear. CDR1 and CDR2 from the germline V gene are DFQATT and SNEGSKA (reference sequence). The CDR3 consists of 13 residues. The V gene lost 5 bases and the J gene lost 4 bases, with 15 bases spanning the gap. CDR3: CSALSYDTYEQYF. DNA for the CDR3: TGCAGTGCTCTCTCTTATGACACGTACGAGCAGTACTTC.

The chain employs TRBV5-6 and TRBJ1-2, with D hard to call. V was pared by 3 bases and J by 2 bases, with 17 bases between. This CDR3 spans 16 amino acids. Germline V gives CDR1 SGHDT, CDR2 YYEEEE. The CDR3 sequence is CASSSSPHAANYGYTF. The CDR3 DNA is TGTGCCAGCAGCTCCTCACCCCACGCAGCCAACTATGGCTACACCTTC. The full variable domain, in which reference TRBV5-6 and TRBJ1-2 provide the parts outside the CDR3, is DAGVTQSPTHLIKTRGQQVTLRCSPKSGHDTVSWYQQALGQGPQFIFQYYEEEERQRGNFPDRFSGHQFPNYSSELNVNALLLGDSALYLCASSSSPHAANYGYTFGSGTRLTVV.

This clonotype was seen ten or more times. The chain couples TRBV20-1 to TRBJ2-2; D not resolved. Trimming took 6 bases from V and 1 from J, leaving 9 bases between them. The germline V gene encodes CDR1 DFQATT and CDR2 SNEGSKA (reference sequence). This CDR3 is 13 amino acids long. The chain's CDR3 is CSATHLNTGELFF. The CDR3 nucleotides are TGCAGTGCCACCCACTTGAACACCGGGGAGCTGTTTTTT.

The chain is built from TRBV10-3 and TRBJ2-7; D possibly matches TRBD1 or TRBD2 (7 bases each). The CDR3 totals 13 residues. From germline, CDR1 is ENHRY and CDR2 SYGVKD. V lost 7 bases and J 12 bases, leaving 22 bases between the germline ends. As DNA, the CDR3 is TGTGCCATCACGGAAAGACAGGGAGGGCCCGCGTACTTC. Amino acid sequence: CAITERQGGPAYF.